These T cell receptor beta chains were read from a single sample in a study of PD-1 blockade in classical Hodgkin lymphoma. The protocol was immunoSEQ multiplex PCR, while the TCRdb copy is restricted to in-frame clones and leaves out a portion. The table has about 33,000 clones, approximately 68% seen once. The sequenced sample was peripheral blood mononuclear cells (PBMCs), obtained before the fourth cycle of nivolumab. The receptors shown here come from a human donor with classical Hodgkin lymphoma. Each CDR3 is given with its conserved first and last residue. The order of the fields is D gene, J gene, CDR3 length, clone size, V gene, CDR3 protein, CDR3 DNA. The D gene is left open where the match is weak. Only part of the rows carry a size: once, few, many, or a class if the clone is expanded.

D gene: TRBD2
J gene: TRBJ2-5
CDR3 length: 15
clone size: NA
V gene: TRBV5-5
CDR3 protein: CASSFSGSPQETQYF
CDR3 DNA: TGTGCCAGCAGCTTTAGCGGGAGTCCTCAAGAGACCCAGTACTTC

D gene: NA
J gene: TRBJ1-6
CDR3 length: 12
clone size: NA
V gene: TRBV25-1
CDR3 protein: CASSEVGSPLHF
CDR3 DNA: TGTGCCAGCAGTGAGGTTGGGTCACCCCTCCACTTT

D gene: TRBD1
J gene: TRBJ1-2
CDR3 length: 16
clone size: once
V gene: TRBV2
CDR3 protein: CASSSLLDGTGDGYTF
CDR3 DNA: TGTGCCAGCAGTTCTCTCCTAGACGGGACAGGGGATGGCTACACCTTC

D gene: TRBD2
J gene: TRBJ2-1
CDR3 length: 20
clone size: NA
V gene: TRBV19
CDR3 protein: CASSIFPQWTSGDSYNEQFF
CDR3 DNA: TGTGCCAGTAGTATATTCCCCCAATGGACTAGCGGGGATTCCTACAATGAGCAGTTCTTC

D gene: TRBD1
J gene: TRBJ1-2
CDR3 length: 13
clone size: NA
V gene: TRBV30
CDR3 protein: CAWRQGAGYGYTF
CDR3 DNA: TGTGCCTGGAGACAGGGGGCGGGCTATGGCTACACCTTC

D gene: TRBD1
J gene: TRBJ2-3
CDR3 length: 15
clone size: once
V gene: TRBV27
CDR3 protein: CASSIGTGVTDTQYF
CDR3 DNA: TGTGCCAGCAGTATCGGGACAGGGGTAACAGATACGCAGTATTTT

D gene: NA
J gene: TRBJ1-2
CDR3 length: 14
clone size: NA
V gene: TRBV7-9
CDR3 protein: CASSLAIGGYGYTF
CDR3 DNA: TGTGCCAGCAGCTTAGCTATTGGTGGCTATGGCTACACCTTC

D gene: NA
J gene: TRBJ1-1
CDR3 length: 15
clone size: few
V gene: TRBV28
CDR3 protein: CASSLYGGGGTEAFF
CDR3 DNA: TGTGCCAGCAGTTTATACGGCGGAGGGGGCACTGAAGCTTTCTTT

D gene: NA
J gene: TRBJ1-2
CDR3 length: 13
clone size: NA
V gene: TRBV27
CDR3 protein: CASSSDGNYGYTF
CDR3 DNA: TGTGCCAGCAGTTCTGACGGTAACTATGGCTACACCTTC

D gene: NA
J gene: TRBJ2-7
CDR3 length: 11
clone size: NA
V gene: TRBV30
CDR3 protein: CAWDGDYEQYF
CDR3 DNA: TGTGCCTGGGACGGCGACTACGAGCAGTACTTC

D gene: TRBD2
J gene: TRBJ2-6
CDR3 length: 20
clone size: few
V gene: TRBV4-2
CDR3 protein: CASSQVVAGDSFSGANVLTF
CDR3 DNA: TGTGCCAGCAGCCAAGTAGTAGCGGGAGACTCTTTTTCTGGGGCCAACGTCCTGACTTTC

D gene: NA
J gene: TRBJ2-2
CDR3 length: 14
clone size: NA
V gene: TRBV6-6
CDR3 protein: CASSDRTPPGELFF
CDR3 DNA: TGTGCCAGCAGCGACAGGACTCCACCCGGGGAGCTGTTTTTT

D gene: TRBD1
J gene: TRBJ1-2
CDR3 length: 14
clone size: few
V gene: TRBV5-4
CDR3 protein: CASRIEGQGRGYTF
CDR3 DNA: TGTGCCAGCAGGATTGAGGGACAGGGACGTGGCTACACCTTC

D gene: TRBD2
J gene: TRBJ2-3
CDR3 length: 16
clone size: NA
V gene: TRBV19
CDR3 protein: CASSHLGLAMTDTQYF
CDR3 DNA: TGTGCCAGTAGTCATTTGGGACTAGCGATGACAGATACGCAGTATTTT

D gene: TRBD1
J gene: TRBJ1-2
CDR3 length: 15
clone size: few
V gene: TRBV4-3
CDR3 protein: CASSQDRDRAYGYTF
CDR3 DNA: TGCGCCAGCAGCCAAGACCGGGACAGGGCCTATGGCTACACCTTC

D gene: NA
J gene: TRBJ2-6
CDR3 length: 19
clone size: once
V gene: TRBV28
CDR3 protein: CASRYPRPSVISGANVLTF
CDR3 DNA: TGTGCCAGCAGGTATCCGAGGCCCTCCGTAATCTCTGGGGCCAACGTCCTGACTTTC

D gene: TRBD2
J gene: TRBJ2-1
CDR3 length: 15
clone size: NA
V gene: TRBV28
CDR3 protein: CASISGAGGLNEQFF
CDR3 DNA: TGTGCCAGCATAAGTGGAGCGGGAGGATTAAACGAGCAGTTCTTC

D gene: NA
J gene: TRBJ1-2
CDR3 length: 13
clone size: few
V gene: TRBV28
CDR3 protein: CASSLPNRWEYTF
CDR3 DNA: TGTGCCAGCAGTTTACCAAATAGGTGGGAGTACACCTTC

D gene: NA
J gene: TRBJ2-7
CDR3 length: 14
clone size: NA
V gene: TRBV9
CDR3 protein: CASSVGGRSYEQYF
CDR3 DNA: TGTGCCAGCAGCGTAGGGGGAAGATCCTACGAGCAGTACTTC

D gene: NA
J gene: TRBJ2-3
CDR3 length: 15
clone size: NA
V gene: TRBV7-3
CDR3 protein: CASSSTGSLLDTQYF
CDR3 DNA: TGTGCCAGCAGCTCGACAGGTTCTCTCCTGGATACGCAGTATTTT

D gene: NA
J gene: TRBJ2-3
CDR3 length: 15
clone size: NA
V gene: TRBV7-2
CDR3 protein: CASSLRGYSTDTQYF
CDR3 DNA: TGTGCCAGCAGCTTAAGGGGATACTCTACAGATACGCAGTATTTT

D gene: NA
J gene: TRBJ1-5
CDR3 length: 14
clone size: NA
V gene: TRBV15
CDR3 protein: CATSSGEFNQPQHF
CDR3 DNA: TGTGCCACCTCAAGTGGGGAATTCAATCAGCCCCAGCATTTT

D gene: NA
J gene: TRBJ1-5
CDR3 length: 13
clone size: NA
V gene: TRBV6-6
CDR3 protein: CASSWVGYQPQHF
CDR3 DNA: TGTGCCAGCAGTTGGGTGGGCTATCAGCCCCAGCATTTT

D gene: NA
J gene: TRBJ2-7
CDR3 length: 13
clone size: once
V gene: TRBV30
CDR3 protein: CAWVGLRGYEQYF
CDR3 DNA: TGTGCCTGGGTGGGATTACGAGGCTACGAGCAGTACTTC

D gene: NA
J gene: TRBJ1-6
CDR3 length: 15
clone size: NA
V gene: TRBV6-5
CDR3 protein: CASSYSGTYNSPLHF
CDR3 DNA: TGTGCCAGCAGTTACTCGGGGACCTATAATTCACCCCTCCACTTT

D gene: NA
J gene: TRBJ2-7
CDR3 length: 12
clone size: NA
V gene: TRBV7-9
CDR3 protein: CASSRATYEQYF
CDR3 DNA: TGTGCCAGCAGCCGCGCAACCTACGAGCAGTACTTC

D gene: NA
J gene: TRBJ2-1
CDR3 length: 14
clone size: NA
V gene: TRBV7-9
CDR3 protein: CASSSENTGTQQFF
CDR3 DNA: TGTGCCAGCAGCTCCGAAAATACCGGGACTCAGCAGTTCTTC

D gene: TRBD2
J gene: TRBJ2-3
CDR3 length: 15
clone size: NA
V gene: TRBV28
CDR3 protein: CASRPTGGSTDTQYF
CDR3 DNA: TGTGCCAGCAGACCTACGGGAGGGAGCACAGATACGCAGTATTTT

D gene: TRBD1
J gene: TRBJ1-6
CDR3 length: 15
clone size: few
V gene: TRBV5-4
CDR3 protein: CASSSPGQGNSPLHF
CDR3 DNA: TGTGCCAGCAGTTCTCCGGGACAGGGGAATTCACCCCTCCACTTT

D gene: NA
J gene: TRBJ2-2
CDR3 length: 14
clone size: NA
V gene: TRBV9
CDR3 protein: CASSVGANTGELFF
CDR3 DNA: TGTGCCAGCAGCGTAGGAGCGAACACCGGGGAGCTGTTTTTT

D gene: NA
J gene: TRBJ1-6
CDR3 length: 14
clone size: NA
V gene: TRBV10-3
CDR3 protein: CAISEGFYNSPLHF
CDR3 DNA: TGTGCCATCAGTGAAGGATTCTATAATTCACCCCTCCACTTT

D gene: NA
J gene: TRBJ2-7
CDR3 length: 15
clone size: NA
V gene: TRBV29-1
CDR3 protein: CSVEVRPGVPYEQYF
CDR3 DNA: TGCAGCGTTGAAGTACGGCCAGGGGTCCCTTACGAGCAGTACTTC

D gene: NA
J gene: TRBJ1-1
CDR3 length: 14
clone size: NA
V gene: TRBV19
CDR3 protein: CASSVAGWWTEAFF
CDR3 DNA: TGTGCCAGTAGTGTGGCAGGATGGTGGACTGAAGCTTTCTTT

D gene: NA
J gene: TRBJ2-7
CDR3 length: 13
clone size: medium-sized
V gene: TRBV7-9
CDR3 protein: CASSSALGYEQYF
CDR3 DNA: TGTGCCAGCAGCTCAGCTCTCGGGTACGAGCAGTACTTC

D gene: TRBD1
J gene: TRBJ1-5
CDR3 length: 16
clone size: once
V gene: TRBV6-1
CDR3 protein: CASSEWTGTGSQPQHF
CDR3 DNA: TGTGCCAGCAGTGAATGGACAGGGACAGGTAGTCAGCCCCAGCATTTT

D gene: NA
J gene: TRBJ1-1
CDR3 length: 14
clone size: NA
V gene: TRBV28
CDR3 protein: CASSLRTSNTEAFF
CDR3 DNA: TGTGCCAGCAGTTTACGGACATCCAACACTGAAGCTTTCTTT

D gene: NA
J gene: TRBJ1-2
CDR3 length: 15
clone size: once
V gene: TRBV5-1
CDR3 protein: CASSLRVGGYYGYTF
CDR3 DNA: TGCGCCAGCAGCTTGCGAGTAGGGGGGTACTATGGCTACACCTTC

D gene: NA
J gene: TRBJ1-1
CDR3 length: 14
clone size: NA
V gene: TRBV7-3
CDR3 protein: CASSQEAANTEAFF
CDR3 DNA: TGTGCCAGCAGCCAGGAGGCGGCGAACACTGAAGCTTTCTTT

D gene: TRBD1
J gene: TRBJ2-5
CDR3 length: 16
clone size: NA
V gene: TRBV25-1
CDR3 protein: CASSEPDRGRRETQYF
CDR3 DNA: TGTGCCAGCAGTGAGCCGGACAGGGGGCGCAGGGAGACCCAGTACTTC

D gene: NA
J gene: TRBJ1-4
CDR3 length: 11
clone size: NA
V gene: TRBV27
CDR3 protein: CASSFNEKLFF
CDR3 DNA: TGTGCCAGCAGCTTTAATGAAAAACTGTTTTTT

D gene: NA
J gene: TRBJ1-4
CDR3 length: 16
clone size: NA
V gene: TRBV19
CDR3 protein: CASSMVGRTTNEKLFF
CDR3 DNA: TGTGCCAGTAGTATGGTCGGCAGAACAACTAATGAAAAACTGTTTTTT

D gene: NA
J gene: TRBJ2-5
CDR3 length: 14
clone size: NA
V gene: TRBV11-2
CDR3 protein: CASSLGGARETQYF
CDR3 DNA: TGTGCCAGCAGCTTAGGGGGGGCGCGTGAGACCCAGTACTTC

D gene: NA
J gene: TRBJ2-3
CDR3 length: 15
clone size: NA
V gene: TRBV27
CDR3 protein: CASSSFYREGDTQYF
CDR3 DNA: TGTGCCAGCAGTTCATTCTACAGGGAGGGCGATACGCAGTATTTT